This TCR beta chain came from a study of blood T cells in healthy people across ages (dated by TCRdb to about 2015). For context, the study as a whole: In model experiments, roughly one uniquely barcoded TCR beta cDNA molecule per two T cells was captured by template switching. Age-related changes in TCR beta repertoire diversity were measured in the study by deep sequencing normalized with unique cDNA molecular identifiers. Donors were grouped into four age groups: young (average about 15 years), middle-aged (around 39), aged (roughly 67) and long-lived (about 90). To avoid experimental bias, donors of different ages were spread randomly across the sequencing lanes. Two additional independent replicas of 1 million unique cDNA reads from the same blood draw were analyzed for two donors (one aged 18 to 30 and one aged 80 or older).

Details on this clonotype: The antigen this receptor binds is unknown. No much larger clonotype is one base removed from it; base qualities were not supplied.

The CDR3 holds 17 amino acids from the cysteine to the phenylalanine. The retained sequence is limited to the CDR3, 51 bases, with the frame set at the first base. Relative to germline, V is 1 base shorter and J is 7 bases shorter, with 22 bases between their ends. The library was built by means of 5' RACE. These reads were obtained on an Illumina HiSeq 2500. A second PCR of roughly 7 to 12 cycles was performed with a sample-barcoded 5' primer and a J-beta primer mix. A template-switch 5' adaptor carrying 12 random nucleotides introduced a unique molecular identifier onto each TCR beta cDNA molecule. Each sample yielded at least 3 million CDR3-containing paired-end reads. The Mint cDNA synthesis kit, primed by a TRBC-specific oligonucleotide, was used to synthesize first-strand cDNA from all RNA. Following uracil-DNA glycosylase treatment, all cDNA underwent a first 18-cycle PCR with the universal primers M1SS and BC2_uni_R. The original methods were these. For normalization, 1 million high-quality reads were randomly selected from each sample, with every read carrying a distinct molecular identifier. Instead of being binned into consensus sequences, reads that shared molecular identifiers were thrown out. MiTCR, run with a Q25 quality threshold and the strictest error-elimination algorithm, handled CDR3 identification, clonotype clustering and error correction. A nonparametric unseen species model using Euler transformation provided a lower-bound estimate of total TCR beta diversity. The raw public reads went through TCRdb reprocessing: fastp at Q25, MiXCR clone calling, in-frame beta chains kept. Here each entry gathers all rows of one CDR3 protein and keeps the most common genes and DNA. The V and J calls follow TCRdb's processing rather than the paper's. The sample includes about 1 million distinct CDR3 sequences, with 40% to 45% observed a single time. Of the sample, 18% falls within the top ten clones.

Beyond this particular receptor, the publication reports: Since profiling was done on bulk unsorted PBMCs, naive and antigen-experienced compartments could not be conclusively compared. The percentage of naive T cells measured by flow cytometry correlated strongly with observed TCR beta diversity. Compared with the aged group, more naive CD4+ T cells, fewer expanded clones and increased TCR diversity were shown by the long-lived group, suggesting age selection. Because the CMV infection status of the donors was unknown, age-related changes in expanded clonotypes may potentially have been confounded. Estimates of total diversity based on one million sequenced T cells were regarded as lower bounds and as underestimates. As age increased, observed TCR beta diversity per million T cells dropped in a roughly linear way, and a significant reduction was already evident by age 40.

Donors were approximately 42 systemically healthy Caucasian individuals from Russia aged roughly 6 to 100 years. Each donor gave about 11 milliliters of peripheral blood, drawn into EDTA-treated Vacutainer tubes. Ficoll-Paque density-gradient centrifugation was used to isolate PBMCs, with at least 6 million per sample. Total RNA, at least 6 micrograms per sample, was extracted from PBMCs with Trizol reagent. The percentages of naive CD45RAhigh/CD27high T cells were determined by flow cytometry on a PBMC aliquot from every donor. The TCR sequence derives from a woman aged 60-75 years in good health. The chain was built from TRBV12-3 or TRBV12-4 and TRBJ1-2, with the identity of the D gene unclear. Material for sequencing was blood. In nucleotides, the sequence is TGTGCCAGCAGTTTAGGTTGGTTTGTGGCGGCCCCTCTTGGCTACACCTTC. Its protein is CASSLGWFVAAPLGYTF.